Sequencing of this T cell receptor beta chain was carried out in a study of technical replicates of blood from a handful of donors. The table came from immunoSEQ multiplex PCR; TCRdb's copy has only in-frame clones and leaves some out. The sample yields about 83,000 clones, roughly nine tenths seen once. The CDR3 has 10 residues. Germline V lookup: CDR1 SEHNR, CDR2 FQNEAQ (reference sequence). V lost 8 bases and J 7 bases, leaving 5 bases between the germline ends. Sequencing used T cells isolated from PBMCs. The V call is TRBV7-9, the J call TRBJ2-2, with unresolved D. The TCR originated in a human donor in good health. The CDR3 bases are TGTGCCAGCTTCGTCGGGGAGCTGTTTTTT. The encoded protein is CASFVGELFF.